This T cell receptor beta chain was identified during a study of PD-1 blockade in classical Hodgkin lymphoma. CDR1 and CDR2 from the germline V gene are SGHRS and YFSETQ. The CDR3 runs to 14 residues. Trimming shortened V by 5 bases and J by 8 bases, and 16 bases separated the two germline ends. Generated by immunoSEQ multiplex PCR, the TCRdb table keeps only in-frame clones and is missing some. The sample lists tens of thousands of clones, 80% to 90% occurring once. This clone was detected only a few times. There was relapse after autologous stem cell transplantation in every patient, and there was variation in brentuximab vedotin exposure.

The sequence derives from a human donor with classical Hodgkin lymphoma. The J gene is TRBJ1-4, the V gene TRBV5-1; D unclear. The sequencing here drew on peripheral blood mononuclear cells (PBMCs), taken at baseline. CDR3 sequence reads: CASSWIGGEEKLFF. Written as DNA, the CDR3 is TGCGCCAGCAGTTGGATCGGCGGAGAGGAAAAACTGTTTTTT. The whole variable domain, remainder taken from reference TRBV5-1 and TRBJ1-4, is KAGVTQTPRYLIKTRGQQVTLSCSPISGHRSVSWYQQTPGQGLQFLFEYFSETQRNKGNFPGRFSGRQFSNSRSEMNVSTLELGDSALYLCASSWIGGEEKLFFGSGTQLSVL.